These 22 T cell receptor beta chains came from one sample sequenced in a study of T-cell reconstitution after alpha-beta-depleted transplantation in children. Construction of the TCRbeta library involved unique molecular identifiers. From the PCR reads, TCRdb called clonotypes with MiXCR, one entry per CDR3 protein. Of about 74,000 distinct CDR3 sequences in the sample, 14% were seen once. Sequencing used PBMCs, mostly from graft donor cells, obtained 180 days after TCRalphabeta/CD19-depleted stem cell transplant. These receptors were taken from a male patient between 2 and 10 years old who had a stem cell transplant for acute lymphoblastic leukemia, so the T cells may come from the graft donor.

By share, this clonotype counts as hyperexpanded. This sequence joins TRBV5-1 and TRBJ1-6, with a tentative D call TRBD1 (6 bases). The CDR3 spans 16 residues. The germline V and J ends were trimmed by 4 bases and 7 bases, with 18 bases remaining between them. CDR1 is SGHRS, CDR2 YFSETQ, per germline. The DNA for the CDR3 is TGCGCCAGCAGCGGGACCGACAGGTCGTGGAATTCACCCCTCCACTTT. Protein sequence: CASSGTDRSWNSPLHF.

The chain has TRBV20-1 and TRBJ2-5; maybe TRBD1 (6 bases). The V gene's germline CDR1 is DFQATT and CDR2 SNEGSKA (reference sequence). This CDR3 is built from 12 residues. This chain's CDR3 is CSPTEGEETQYF. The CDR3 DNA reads TGCAGCCCCACCGAGGGGGAAGAGACCCAGTACTTC.

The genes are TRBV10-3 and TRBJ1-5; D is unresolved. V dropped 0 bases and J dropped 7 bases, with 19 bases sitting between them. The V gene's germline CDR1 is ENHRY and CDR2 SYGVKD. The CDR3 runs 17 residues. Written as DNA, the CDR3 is TGTGCCATCAGTGAGTCGAATCGAACAGTGAGGAGGCAGCCCCAGCATTTT. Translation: CAISESNRTVRRQPQHF.

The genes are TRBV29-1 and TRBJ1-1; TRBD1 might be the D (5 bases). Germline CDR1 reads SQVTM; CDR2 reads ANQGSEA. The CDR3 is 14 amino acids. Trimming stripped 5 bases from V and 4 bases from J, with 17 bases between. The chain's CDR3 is CSVRRRLGATEAFF. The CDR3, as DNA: TGCAGCGTTAGGAGGAGACTCGGGGCCACTGAAGCTTTCTTT.

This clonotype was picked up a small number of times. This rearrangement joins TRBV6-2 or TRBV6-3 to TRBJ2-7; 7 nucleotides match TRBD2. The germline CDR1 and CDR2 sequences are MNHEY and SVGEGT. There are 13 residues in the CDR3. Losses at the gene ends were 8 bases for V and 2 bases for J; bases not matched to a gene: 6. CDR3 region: CASGDYPTYEQYF. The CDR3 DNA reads TGTGCCAGCGGGGACTATCCCACCTACGAGCAGTACTTC.

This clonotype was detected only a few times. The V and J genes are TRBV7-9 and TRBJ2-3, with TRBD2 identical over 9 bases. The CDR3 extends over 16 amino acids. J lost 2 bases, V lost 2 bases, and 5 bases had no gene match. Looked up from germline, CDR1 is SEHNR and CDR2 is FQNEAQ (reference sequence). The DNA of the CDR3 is TGTGCCAGCAGCTTAAGGCCTAGCGGGAACACAGATACGCAGTATTTT. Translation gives CASSLRPSGNTDTQYF.

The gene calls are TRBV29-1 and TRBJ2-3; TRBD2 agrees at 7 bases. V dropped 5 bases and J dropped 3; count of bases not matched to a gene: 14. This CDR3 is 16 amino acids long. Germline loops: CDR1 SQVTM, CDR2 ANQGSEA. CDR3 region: CSVISGWAVKTDTQYF. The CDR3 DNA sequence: TGCAGCGTTATTAGCGGGTGGGCCGTGAAAACAGATACGCAGTATTTT.

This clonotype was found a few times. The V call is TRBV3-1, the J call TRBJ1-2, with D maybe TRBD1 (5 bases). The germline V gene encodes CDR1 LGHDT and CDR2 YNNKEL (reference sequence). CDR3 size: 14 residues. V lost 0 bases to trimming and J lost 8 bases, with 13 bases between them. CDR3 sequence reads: CASSQDNRGWGYTF. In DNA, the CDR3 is TGTGCCAGCAGCCAAGACAATAGGGGCTGGGGCTACACCTTC.

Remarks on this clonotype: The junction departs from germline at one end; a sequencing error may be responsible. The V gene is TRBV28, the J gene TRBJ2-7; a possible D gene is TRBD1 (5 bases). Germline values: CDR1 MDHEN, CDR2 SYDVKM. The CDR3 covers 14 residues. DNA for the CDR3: TGTGCCAGCAGTCACGCTGTGTTAAAGTCACAGGTGGACTTC. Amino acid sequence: CASSHAVLKSQVDF. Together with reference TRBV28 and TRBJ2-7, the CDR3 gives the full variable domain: DVKVTQSSRYLVKRTGEKVFLECVQDMDHENMFWYRQDPGLGLRLIYFSYDVKMKEKGDIPEGYSVSREKKERFSLILESASTNQTSMYLCASSHAVLKSQVDFGPGTRLTVT.

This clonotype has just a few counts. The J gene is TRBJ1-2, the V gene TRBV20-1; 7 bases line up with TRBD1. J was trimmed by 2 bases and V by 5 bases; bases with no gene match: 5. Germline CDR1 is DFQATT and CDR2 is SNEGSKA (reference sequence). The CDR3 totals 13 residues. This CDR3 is CSAHGQENYGYTF. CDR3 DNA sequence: TGCAGTGCTCATGGACAGGAAAACTATGGCTACACCTTC.

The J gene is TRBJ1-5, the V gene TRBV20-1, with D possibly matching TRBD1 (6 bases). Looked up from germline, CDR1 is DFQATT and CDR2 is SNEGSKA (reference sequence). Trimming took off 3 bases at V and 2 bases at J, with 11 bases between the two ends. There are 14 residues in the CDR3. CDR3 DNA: TGCAGTGCTAGGATGGGGGCTGGCAATCAGCCCCAGCATTTT. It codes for CSARMGAGNQPQHF.

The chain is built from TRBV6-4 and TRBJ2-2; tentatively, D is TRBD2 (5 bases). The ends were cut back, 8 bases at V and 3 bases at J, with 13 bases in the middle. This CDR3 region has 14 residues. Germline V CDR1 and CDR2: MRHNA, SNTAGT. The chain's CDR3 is CASRPGRYTGELFF. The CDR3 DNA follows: TGTGCCAGCCGTCCGGGAAGGTACACCGGGGAGCTGTTTTTT.

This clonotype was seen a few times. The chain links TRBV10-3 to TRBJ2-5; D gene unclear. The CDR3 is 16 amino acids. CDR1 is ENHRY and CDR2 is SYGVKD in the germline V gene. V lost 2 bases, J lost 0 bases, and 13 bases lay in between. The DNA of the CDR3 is TGTGCCATCAGTGAGGGTCGACGGTTGTACCAAGAGACCCAGTACTTC. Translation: CAISEGRRLYQETQYF.

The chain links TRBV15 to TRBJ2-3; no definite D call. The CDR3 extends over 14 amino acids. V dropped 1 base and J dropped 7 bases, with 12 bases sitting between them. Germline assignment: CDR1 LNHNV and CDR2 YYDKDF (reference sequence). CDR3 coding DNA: TGTGCCACCAGCAGAGGCTTCGCTGGACATACGCAGTATTTT. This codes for CATSRGFAGHTQYF.

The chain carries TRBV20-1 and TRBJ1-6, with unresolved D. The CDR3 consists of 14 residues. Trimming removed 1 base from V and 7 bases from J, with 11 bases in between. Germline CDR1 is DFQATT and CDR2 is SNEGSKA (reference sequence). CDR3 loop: CSARGGRRNSPLHF. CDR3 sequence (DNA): TGCAGTGCTAGAGGCGGGAGAAGGAATTCACCCCTCCACTTT.

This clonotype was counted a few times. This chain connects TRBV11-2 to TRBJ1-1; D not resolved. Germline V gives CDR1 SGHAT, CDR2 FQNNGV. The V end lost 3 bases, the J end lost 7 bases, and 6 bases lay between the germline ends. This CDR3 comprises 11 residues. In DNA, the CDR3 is TGTGCCAGCAGCTTCGACGGTGAAGCTTTCTTT. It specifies CASSFDGEAFF.

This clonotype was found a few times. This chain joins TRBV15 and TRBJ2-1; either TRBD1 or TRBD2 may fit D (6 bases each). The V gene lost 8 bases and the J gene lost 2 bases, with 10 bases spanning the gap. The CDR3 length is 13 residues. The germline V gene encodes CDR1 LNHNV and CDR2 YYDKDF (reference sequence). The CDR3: CATLGGPYNEQFF. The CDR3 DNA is TGTGCCACCCTTGGGGGGCCCTACAATGAGCAGTTCTTC.

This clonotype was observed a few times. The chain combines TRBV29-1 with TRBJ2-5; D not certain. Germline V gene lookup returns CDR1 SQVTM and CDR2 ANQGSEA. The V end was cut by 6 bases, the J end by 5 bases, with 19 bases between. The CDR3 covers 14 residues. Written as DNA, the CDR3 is TGCAGCGTACCACCCCCCCGAGGAGTGGAGACCCAGTACTTC. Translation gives CSVPPPRGVETQYF.

The CDR3, as DNA: TGTGCCAGCATCACTAGCGGGTATCGTTACGAGCAGTACTTC. This encodes CASITSGYRYEQYF. The chain joins TRBV2 to TRBJ2-7, with 9 positions matching TRBD2. V dropped 7 bases and J dropped 4; count of bases not matched to a gene: 8. This CDR3 has 14 amino acids. Per the germline V gene, CDR1 is SNHLY and CDR2 is FYNNEI.

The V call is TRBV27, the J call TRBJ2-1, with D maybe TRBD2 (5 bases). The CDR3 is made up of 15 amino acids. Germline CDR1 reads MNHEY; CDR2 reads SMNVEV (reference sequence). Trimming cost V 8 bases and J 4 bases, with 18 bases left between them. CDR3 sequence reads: CASPLTLELYNEQFF. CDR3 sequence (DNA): TGTGCCAGCCCCTTGACACTAGAGCTGTACAATGAGCAGTTCTTC.

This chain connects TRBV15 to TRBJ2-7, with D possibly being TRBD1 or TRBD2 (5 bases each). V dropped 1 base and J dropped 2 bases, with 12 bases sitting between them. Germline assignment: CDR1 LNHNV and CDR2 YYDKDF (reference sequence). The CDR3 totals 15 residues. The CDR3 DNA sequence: TGTGCCACCAGCAGAGGCCGGGGCCTGGCCTACGAGCAGTACTTC. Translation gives CATSRGRGLAYEQYF.

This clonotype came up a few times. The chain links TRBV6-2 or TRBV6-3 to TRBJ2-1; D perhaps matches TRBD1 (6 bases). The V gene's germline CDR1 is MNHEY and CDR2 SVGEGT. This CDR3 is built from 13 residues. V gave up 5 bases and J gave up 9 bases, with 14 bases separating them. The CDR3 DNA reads TGTGCCAGCAGTCCACAGGGTTATAGTGAGCAGTTCTTC. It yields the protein CASSPQGYSEQFF.